This T cell receptor (beta chain) was documented in a study of cytomegalovirus exposure and HLA in healthy donors. For the study at large: HLA-typed donors were the source of 86 million or so unique TCRs held in an early data release.

Findings of the study overall: It is likely that the observed cluster of highly shared sequence variants was a sequencing artifact. CMV antigen specificity of a few CMV-associated chains was confirmed in vitro.

A multiplex PCR was run with 60 Vbeta primers and 13 Jbeta primers. Original data processing: About 11 million of some 80 million unique TCR beta chains were shared, per a later count. Method: immunoSEQ multiplex PCR; TCRdb's copy keeps in-frame clones and lacks some. That table furnishes V, J and clone size, whereas the DNA furnished D and trimming. Among some 200,000 clones listed, roughly four fifths were seen once. CDR1 SQVTM and CDR2 ANQGSEA come from the germline V gene. CDR3 length: 11 residues. With 8 bases removed from V and 4 bases from J, the gap between germline ends came to 11 bases. On this clone itself: What it recognizes is unknown.

The V call is TRBV29-1, the J call TRBJ1-1; the D gene is possibly TRBD1 (5 bases). Sequenced sample: PBMCs. The TCR originated in a woman aged 18 to 35 in good health and CMV-seronegative. The CDR3 region has the DNA TGCAGCCTCTCCGGGGGCACTGAAGCTTTCTTT. Its protein product is CSLSGGTEAFF.